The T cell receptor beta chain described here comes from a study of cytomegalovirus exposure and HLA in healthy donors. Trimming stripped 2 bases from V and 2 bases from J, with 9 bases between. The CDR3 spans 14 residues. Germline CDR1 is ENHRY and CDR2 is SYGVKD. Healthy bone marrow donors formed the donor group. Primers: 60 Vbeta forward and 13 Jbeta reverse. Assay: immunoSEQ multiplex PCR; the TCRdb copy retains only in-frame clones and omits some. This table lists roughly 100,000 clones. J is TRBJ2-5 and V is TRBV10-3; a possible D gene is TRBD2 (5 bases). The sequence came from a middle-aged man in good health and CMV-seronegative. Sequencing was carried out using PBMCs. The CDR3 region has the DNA TGTGCCATCAGTGAGGGACTTCGTCAAGAGACCCAGTACTTC. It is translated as CAISEGLRQETQYF.